The clone carrying this TCR beta chain was detected once. As yet, its antigen is unknown. V lost 0 bases to trimming and J lost 5 bases, with 10 bases between them. This CDR3 comprises 13 residues. Germline-derived CDR1 and CDR2 are SQVTM and ANQGSEA. The data originate from a study of beta chain features in type 1 diabetes. Expressed TCRB transcripts were sequenced because the entire RNA isolate underwent reverse transcription. TCRdb's copy holds only in-frame clones and misses some; the assay was immunoSEQ multiplex PCR. Here the sample spans 450,000 to 600,000 clones, around 28% being singletons. Study-level results: When VDJ junctions were examined, type 1 diabetes patients showed fewer insertions and more deletions. When Type 1 diabetes patients were examined, their TCRB CDR3s proved moderately but significantly shorter in all four CD4+ subsets. Cells expressing TCR highly could be over-represented by cDNA sequencing.

The receptor comes from a man aged 18 to 35 in good health. Sequencing was carried out using naive CD4+ T cells from blood. V gene TRBV29-1 combines with J gene TRBJ1-2; no clear D gene. The CDR3 nucleotides are TGCAGCGTTGAAGATCCCGGGGTGTATGGCTACACCTTC. Protein product: CSVEDPGVYGYTF.